This T cell receptor beta chain was found in a study of T cells in localized non-small cell lung cancer. Study outcomes and limitations: For the top 100 tumor clones, a median about 62 also appeared in adjacent lung. Sequencing involved a lone tumor region, leaving heterogeneity possible. Adjacent uninvolved lung tissue had the highest T cell clonality, exceeding tumor.

This clone has only a few counts. Antigen specificity is unknown. The CDR3 has 14 amino acids. V was cut by 1 base and J by 8 bases, with 14 bases left in between. Per germline, CDR1 LNHDA and CDR2 SQIVND (reference sequence). The table came from immunoSEQ multiplex PCR; TCRdb's copy has only in-frame clones and leaves some out. This sample has about 3,000 clones, with roughly 29% found just once. The sequenced sample was lung tumor tissue, obtained before any cancer treatment. The clonotype was recovered from a male donor at least 60 years old with stage I lung adenocarcinoma. The gene calls are TRBV19 and TRBJ1-2; D is uncertain. CDR3 residues: CASSIVRAVKGYTF. Written as DNA, the CDR3 is TGTGCCAGTAGTATAGTAAGGGCAGTGAAGGGCTACACCTTC.